This is a list of T cell receptor beta chains from one sample in a study of blood T cell repertoires in COVID-19. Profiling relied on immunoSEQ multiplex PCR, and the TCRdb table lists in-frame clones only, not all of them. Here the sample spans 200,000 to 250,000 clones, approximately 90% being singletons. The sequenced sample was peripheral blood. The receptor set was obtained from a man aged 45-65 years with COVID-19, enrolled during active disease. The CDR3 runs from the conserved cysteine through the conserved F or W. The D gene is left open where the match is weak. Only part of the rows carry a size: once, few, many, or a class if the clone is expanded.

clone_size: -; j_call: TRBJ2-5; v_call: TRBV4-2; d_call: -; cdr3_length: 16; cdr3_aa: CASSQDGNTGRETQYF; cdr3_nt: TGTGCCAGCAGCCAAGATGGGAATACAGGTCGGGAGACCCAGTACTTC
clone_size: -; j_call: TRBJ2-4; v_call: TRBV18; d_call: -; cdr3_length: 18; cdr3_aa: CASSRNREGVLAKNIQYF; cdr3_nt: TGTGCCAGCTCACGAAACAGGGAGGGAGTTCTAGCCAAAAACATTCAGTACTTC
clone_size: -; j_call: TRBJ2-2; v_call: TRBV9; d_call: TRBD2; cdr3_length: 15; cdr3_aa: CASSVLAGGYGELFF; cdr3_nt: TGTGCCAGCAGCGTACTAGCGGGAGGATACGGGGAGCTGTTTTTT
clone_size: -; j_call: TRBJ2-5; v_call: TRBV7-8; d_call: TRBD2; cdr3_length: 15; cdr3_aa: CASSLVAGVGETQYF; cdr3_nt: TGTGCCAGCAGCTTAGTAGCGGGGGTTGGGGAGACCCAGTACTTC
clone_size: -; j_call: TRBJ1-1; v_call: TRBV3-1/TRBV3-2; d_call: -; cdr3_length: 14; cdr3_aa: CASSRSGENTEAFF; cdr3_nt: TGTGCCAGCAGTCGATCCGGGGAGAACACTGAAGCTTTCTTT
clone_size: -; j_call: TRBJ2-7; v_call: TRBV15; d_call: -; cdr3_length: 17; cdr3_aa: CATSRVVGSRASYEQYF; cdr3_nt: TGTGCCACCAGCAGGGTTGTGGGATCGCGGGCCTCCTACGAGCAGTACTTC
clone_size: -; j_call: TRBJ2-7; v_call: TRBV9; d_call: TRBD1; cdr3_length: 15; cdr3_aa: CASSVGVGGDYEQYF; cdr3_nt: TGTGCCAGCAGCGTAGGAGTAGGGGGCGATTACGAGCAGTACTTC
clone_size: few; j_call: TRBJ1-2; v_call: TRBV7-8; d_call: -; cdr3_length: 13; cdr3_aa: CASSLVTRGGYTF; cdr3_nt: TGTGCCAGCAGCTTAGTAACTCGGGGTGGCTACACCTTC
clone_size: -; j_call: TRBJ2-3; v_call: TRBV11-1; d_call: -; cdr3_length: 16; cdr3_aa: CASGGGGTASTDTQYF; cdr3_nt: TGTGCCAGCGGAGGGGGGGGCACGGCCAGCACAGATACGCAGTATTTT
clone_size: -; j_call: TRBJ2-2; v_call: TRBV5-4; d_call: -; cdr3_length: 15; cdr3_aa: CASSLGRGGTGELFF; cdr3_nt: TGTGCCAGCAGCTTGGGCAGGGGTGGCACCGGGGAGCTGTTTTTT
clone_size: -; j_call: TRBJ2-2; v_call: TRBV4-2; d_call: -; cdr3_length: 16; cdr3_aa: CASSQGPTRIGGELFF; cdr3_nt: TGTGCCAGCAGCCAAGGTCCAACCCGAATCGGCGGGGAGCTGTTTTTT
clone_size: once; j_call: TRBJ1-2; v_call: TRBV3-1/TRBV3-2; d_call: -; cdr3_length: 12; cdr3_aa: CASSPTGYGYTF; cdr3_nt: TGTGCCAGCAGCCCAACTGGTTATGGCTACACCTTC
clone_size: -; j_call: TRBJ2-7; v_call: TRBV6-5; d_call: -; cdr3_length: 15; cdr3_aa: CASRGNSGGGYEQYF; cdr3_nt: TGTGCCAGCAGGGGTAATAGCGGAGGAGGGTACGAGCAGTACTTC
clone_size: -; j_call: TRBJ2-2; v_call: TRBV6-6; d_call: -; cdr3_length: 13; cdr3_aa: CASTSLASGELFF; cdr3_nt: TGTGCCAGCACCTCACTAGCTTCCGGGGAGCTGTTTTTT
clone_size: once; j_call: TRBJ1-5; v_call: TRBV19; d_call: -; cdr3_length: 13; cdr3_aa: CASSQQGNQPQHF; cdr3_nt: TGTGCCAGTAGCCAGCAGGGCAATCAGCCCCAGCATTTT
clone_size: -; j_call: TRBJ2-7; v_call: TRBV19; d_call: TRBD1; cdr3_length: 14; cdr3_aa: CASSMPDRAAKQYF; cdr3_nt: TGTGCCAGTAGTATGCCAGACAGGGCTGCGAAGCAGTACTTC
clone_size: -; j_call: TRBJ1-5; v_call: TRBV6-2/TRBV6-3; d_call: -; cdr3_length: 14; cdr3_aa: CASSHPGGNQPQHF; cdr3_nt: TGTGCCAGCAGTCACCCAGGGGGCAATCAGCCCCAGCATTTT
clone_size: -; j_call: TRBJ1-5; v_call: TRBV10-3; d_call: TRBD1; cdr3_length: 16; cdr3_aa: CAISESGTGGPKPQHF; cdr3_nt: TGTGCCATCAGTGAGTCTGGGACAGGGGGCCCGAAGCCCCAGCATTTT
clone_size: -; j_call: TRBJ2-5; v_call: TRBV5-1; d_call: TRBD2; cdr3_length: 20; cdr3_aa: CASSFGGLGLAGGRQETQYF; cdr3_nt: TGCGCCAGCAGCTTCGGAGGACTAGGACTAGCGGGAGGGCGGCAAGAGACCCAGTACTTC
clone_size: -; j_call: TRBJ2-5; v_call: TRBV5-1; d_call: -; cdr3_length: 12; cdr3_aa: CASSTGYDLRHF; cdr3_nt: TGCGCCAGCAGTACAGGTTATGACTTACGGCACTTC
clone_size: -; j_call: TRBJ2-5; v_call: TRBV19; d_call: -; cdr3_length: 12; cdr3_aa: CASTDRTETQYF; cdr3_nt: TGTGCCAGTACCGACAGGACAGAGACCCAGTACTTC
clone_size: -; j_call: TRBJ2-1; v_call: TRBV24-1; d_call: -; cdr3_length: 15; cdr3_aa: CATSVGGAPYNEQFF; cdr3_nt: TGTGCCACCAGTGTAGGAGGGGCCCCTTACAATGAGCAGTTCTTC
clone_size: -; j_call: TRBJ2-1; v_call: TRBV18; d_call: TRBD2; cdr3_length: 14; cdr3_aa: CASSPAGGLNEQFF; cdr3_nt: TGTGCCAGCTCACCAGCGGGGGGCCTCAATGAGCAGTTCTTC
clone_size: -; j_call: TRBJ2-1; v_call: TRBV10-3; d_call: -; cdr3_length: 14; cdr3_aa: CAIKPGDNYNEQFF; cdr3_nt: TGTGCCATCAAGCCCGGGGACAACTACAATGAGCAGTTCTTC
clone_size: -; j_call: TRBJ2-3; v_call: TRBV4-1; d_call: -; cdr3_length: 16; cdr3_aa: CASSQERQVGGDTQYF; cdr3_nt: TGCGCCAGCAGCCAAGAAAGGCAGGTGGGGGGAGATACGCAGTATTTT
clone_size: -; j_call: TRBJ2-7; v_call: TRBV9; d_call: TRBD2; cdr3_length: 15; cdr3_aa: CASSVGLAGAYEQYF; cdr3_nt: TGTGCCAGCAGCGTTGGTCTAGCGGGGGCCTACGAGCAGTACTTC
clone_size: -; j_call: TRBJ2-1; v_call: TRBV19; d_call: TRBD2; cdr3_length: 15; cdr3_aa: CASSPTSGSKNEQFF; cdr3_nt: TGTGCCAGTAGCCCGACTAGCGGGAGCAAGAATGAGCAGTTCTTC
clone_size: -; j_call: TRBJ2-2; v_call: TRBV5-1; d_call: -; cdr3_length: 14; cdr3_aa: CASSLVSGTGELFF; cdr3_nt: TGCGCCAGCAGCTTGGTTTCAGGGACCGGGGAGCTGTTTTTT
clone_size: -; j_call: TRBJ2-7; v_call: TRBV27; d_call: TRBD2; cdr3_length: 15; cdr3_aa: CASSLWGAGGYEQYF; cdr3_nt: TGTGCCAGCAGTCTCTGGGGGGCGGGAGGCTACGAGCAGTACTTC
clone_size: once; j_call: TRBJ2-7; v_call: TRBV6-4; d_call: -; cdr3_length: 17; cdr3_aa: CASSEGHLLPGPYEQYF; cdr3_nt: TGTGCCAGCAGTGAGGGACACCTGCTCCCCGGGCCCTACGAGCAGTACTTC
clone_size: once; j_call: TRBJ2-2; v_call: TRBV18; d_call: TRBD2; cdr3_length: 16; cdr3_aa: CASSPSLAGGTGELFF; cdr3_nt: TGTGCCAGCTCACCATCCCTAGCGGGAGGTACCGGGGAGCTGTTTTTT
clone_size: -; j_call: TRBJ2-2; v_call: TRBV6-5; d_call: TRBD1; cdr3_length: 16; cdr3_aa: CASSYSRGRGTGELFF; cdr3_nt: TGTGCCAGCAGTTACTCCAGGGGGCGCGGCACCGGGGAGCTGTTTTTT
clone_size: -; j_call: TRBJ2-5; v_call: TRBV6-2/TRBV6-3; d_call: TRBD2; cdr3_length: 16; cdr3_aa: CASSYDVGGPRETQYF; cdr3_nt: TGTGCCAGCAGTTACGACGTGGGAGGGCCGCGGGAGACCCAGTACTTC
clone_size: -; j_call: TRBJ1-1; v_call: TRBV6-1; d_call: -; cdr3_length: 13; cdr3_aa: CASSNTRQTEAFF; cdr3_nt: TGTGCCAGCAGTAACACCCGACAGACTGAAGCTTTCTTT
clone_size: -; j_call: TRBJ2-5; v_call: TRBV6-5; d_call: -; cdr3_length: 15; cdr3_aa: CASSYSEGRQETQYF; cdr3_nt: TGTGCCAGCAGTTACTCGGAAGGGAGACAAGAGACCCAGTACTTC
clone_size: -; j_call: TRBJ2-7; v_call: TRBV25-1; d_call: TRBD2; cdr3_length: 14; cdr3_aa: CASSRTSGTYEQYF; cdr3_nt: TGTGCCAGCAGTCGGACTAGCGGCACCTACGAGCAGTACTTC
clone_size: -; j_call: TRBJ1-6; v_call: TRBV7-2; d_call: TRBD1; cdr3_length: 16; cdr3_aa: CASSSGTGWDNSPLHF; cdr3_nt: TGTGCCAGCAGCTCCGGGACAGGATGGGATAATTCACCCCTCCACTTT
clone_size: once; j_call: TRBJ1-4; v_call: TRBV6-5; d_call: -; cdr3_length: 13; cdr3_aa: CASTGQPNEKLFF; cdr3_nt: TGTGCCAGCACCGGACAACCTAATGAAAAACTGTTTTTT
clone_size: once; j_call: TRBJ2-2; v_call: TRBV7-9; d_call: -; cdr3_length: 15; cdr3_aa: CASSLTRQNLGELFF; cdr3_nt: TGTGCCAGCAGCTTAACCCGACAGAATCTCGGGGAGCTGTTTTTT
clone_size: -; j_call: TRBJ1-2; v_call: TRBV28; d_call: TRBD1; cdr3_length: 13; cdr3_aa: CASSTGANYGYTF; cdr3_nt: TGTGCCAGCAGCACAGGGGCTAACTATGGCTACACCTTC
clone_size: -; j_call: TRBJ2-3; v_call: TRBV14; d_call: -; cdr3_length: 14; cdr3_aa: CASSRSPASDTQYF; cdr3_nt: TGTGCCAGCAGCCGCTCGCCTGCGTCAGATACGCAGTATTTT
clone_size: -; j_call: TRBJ1-5; v_call: TRBV7-8; d_call: -; cdr3_length: 12; cdr3_aa: CASSLVDQPQHF; cdr3_nt: TGTGCCAGCAGCTTAGTAGATCAGCCCCAGCATTTT
clone_size: -; j_call: TRBJ2-5; v_call: TRBV27; d_call: -; cdr3_length: 13; cdr3_aa: CASSIQGQETQYF; cdr3_nt: TGTGCCAGCAGTATACAGGGACAAGAGACCCAGTACTTC
clone_size: -; j_call: TRBJ1-2; v_call: TRBV30; d_call: -; cdr3_length: 16; cdr3_aa: CAWSVRGGAPWYGYTF; cdr3_nt: TGTGCCTGGAGTGTAAGGGGGGGAGCCCCTTGGTATGGCTACACCTTC
clone_size: -; j_call: TRBJ2-5; v_call: TRBV20-1; d_call: TRBD2; cdr3_length: 15; cdr3_aa: CSANEAGTTKETQYF; cdr3_nt: TGCAGTGCTAATGAAGCCGGGACTACTAAAGAGACCCAGTACTTC
clone_size: -; j_call: TRBJ2-1; v_call: TRBV5-1; d_call: TRBD1; cdr3_length: 17; cdr3_aa: CASSSWHTGQGVVEQFF; cdr3_nt: TGCGCCAGCAGCTCTTGGCATACGGGACAGGGAGTTGTTGAGCAGTTCTTC
clone_size: -; j_call: TRBJ2-7; v_call: TRBV24-1; d_call: -; cdr3_length: 16; cdr3_aa: CATSDSFDSRLYEQYF; cdr3_nt: TGTGCCACCAGTGATTCCTTTGACAGTCGACTCTACGAGCAGTACTTC
clone_size: -; j_call: TRBJ2-1; v_call: TRBV19; d_call: TRBD2; cdr3_length: 15; cdr3_aa: CASSLTGTSWNEQFF; cdr3_nt: TGTGCCAGTAGTCTAACCGGGACTAGCTGGAATGAGCAGTTCTTC
clone_size: -; j_call: TRBJ1-3; v_call: TRBV11-2; d_call: -; cdr3_length: 17; cdr3_aa: CASSPYIGGPSGNTIYF; cdr3_nt: TGTGCCAGCAGCCCGTACATCGGGGGGCCTAGTGGAAACACCATATATTTT
clone_size: -; j_call: TRBJ1-1; v_call: TRBV27; d_call: -; cdr3_length: 16; cdr3_aa: CASSLLGEQRQGEAFF; cdr3_nt: TGTGCCAGCAGTTTACTCGGAGAACAGCGCCAGGGTGAAGCTTTCTTT
clone_size: few; j_call: TRBJ2-7; v_call: TRBV10-3; d_call: TRBD1; cdr3_length: 13; cdr3_aa: CAINRQGAYEQYF; cdr3_nt: TGTGCCATCAACCGGCAGGGGGCCTACGAGCAGTACTTC
clone_size: -; j_call: TRBJ2-3; v_call: TRBV6-6; d_call: -; cdr3_length: 17; cdr3_aa: CASSPRGMGGSTDTQYF; cdr3_nt: TGTGCCAGCAGTCCCCGCGGGATGGGCGGGAGCACAGATACGCAGTATTTT
clone_size: few; j_call: TRBJ2-3; v_call: TRBV7-3; d_call: -; cdr3_length: 15; cdr3_aa: CASSLSLTAGDTQYF; cdr3_nt: TGTGCCAGCAGCTTAAGTCTTACAGCCGGAGATACGCAGTATTTT
clone_size: -; j_call: TRBJ2-7; v_call: TRBV5-6; d_call: -; cdr3_length: 16; cdr3_aa: CASSFRSARGSYEQYF; cdr3_nt: TGTGCCAGCAGCTTTCGATCCGCCCGGGGCTCCTACGAGCAGTACTTC
clone_size: -; j_call: TRBJ1-6; v_call: TRBV6-2/TRBV6-3; d_call: -; cdr3_length: 18; cdr3_aa: CASSYLLRGLNGNSPLHF; cdr3_nt: TGTGCCAGCAGTTACCTTCTTCGCGGCCTAAATGGTAATTCACCCCTCCACTTT